This T cell receptor beta chain was obtained from a study of T-cell reconstitution after alpha-beta-depleted transplantation in children. Note on this clonotype: What it recognizes is unknown.

Unique molecular identifiers were used in preparing the TCRbeta library. MiXCR, applied by TCRdb to the PCR reads, yields one record per CDR3 protein. Of fewer than 700,000 distinct CDR3 sequences in the sample, under 25% are singletons; the top ten hold 13% to 15%. With 6 bases clipped from V and 1 base from J, the junction kept 11 bases outside the gene matches. Germline V CDR1 and CDR2: DFQATT, SNEGSKA (reference sequence). CDR3 size: 15 residues. The study's findings and limits: Most T-cell counts and diversity one year after the transplant came from T cells that were newly produced. Recipient T cells and thymic progenitors that survived gave rise to the high TCRbeta diversity observed at day 60 in some patients.

The chain combines TRBV20-1 with TRBJ2-5; 7 nucleotides match TRBD2. The sequence was obtained from a boy less than two years old who had a stem cell transplant for acute myeloid leukemia, so the T cells may come from the graft donor. The sequencing here drew on PBMCs, mostly from graft donor cells, taken 360 days after TCRalphabeta/CD19-depleted stem cell transplant. This CDR3 reads CSARGVRSLQETQYF. CDR3 sequence (DNA): TGCAGTGCCCGGGGGGTGCGGAGCCTCCAAGAGACCCAGTACTTC.